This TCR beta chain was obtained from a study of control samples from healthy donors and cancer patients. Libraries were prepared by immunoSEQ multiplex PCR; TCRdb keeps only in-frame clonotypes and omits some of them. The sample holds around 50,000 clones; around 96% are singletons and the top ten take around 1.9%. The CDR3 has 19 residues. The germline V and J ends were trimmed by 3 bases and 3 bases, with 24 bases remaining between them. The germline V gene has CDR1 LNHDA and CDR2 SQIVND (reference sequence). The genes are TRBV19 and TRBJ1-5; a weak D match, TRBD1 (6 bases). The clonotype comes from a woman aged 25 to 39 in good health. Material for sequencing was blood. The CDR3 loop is CASSIDRPTGPILNQPQHF. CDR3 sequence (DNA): TGTGCCAGTAGTATCGACCGACCTACAGGGCCAATTCTCAATCAGCCCCAGCATTTT. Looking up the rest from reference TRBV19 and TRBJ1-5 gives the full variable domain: DGGITQSPKYLFRKEGQNVTLSCEQNLNHDAMYWYRQDPGQGLRLIYYSQIVNDFQKGDIAEGYSVSREKKESFPLTVTSAQKNPTAFYLCASSIDRPTGPILNQPQHFGDGTRLSIL.